This is a list of T cell receptor beta chains from one sample in a study of blood T cell repertoires in COVID-19. Clones were sequenced by immunoSEQ multiplex PCR, and TCRdb holds only the in-frame ones, with some missing. Among roughly 160,000 clones, approximately 81% were seen once, and the ten largest hold 10% to 13%. The material sequenced was peripheral blood. These receptors originate from a woman of 80 years or more with active or convalescent COVID-19. Both conserved end residues are part of each CDR3. D genes are given only for firm matches. Not all rows give a size; the values are once, few, many and, for expanded clones, a class.

>TRBJ2-3|TRBV19|.|.
CASSGGGHPSTDTQYF
TGTGCCAGTAGTGGGGGGGGACACCCTAGCACAGATACGCAGTATTTT
>TRBJ1-1|TRBV11-3|.|.
CASIPQEAPFMNTEAFF
TGTGCCAGCATCCCTCAAGAAGCCCCCTTTATGAACACTGAAGCTTTCTTT
>TRBJ1-1|TRBV28|.|TRBD1
CASSLGTGGMNTEAFF
TGTGCCAGCAGCCTAGGGACAGGGGGAATGAACACTGAAGCTTTCTTT
>TRBJ2-7|TRBV7-8|few|.
CASSLLGMGEQYF
TGTGCCAGCAGCTTACTAGGCATGGGCGAGCAGTACTTC
>TRBJ2-3|TRBV7-2|.|.
CASSDRWGADTQYF
TGTGCCAGCAGCGACCGTTGGGGGGCAGATACGCAGTATTTT
>TRBJ2-3|TRBV9|.|TRBD1
CASSVTGTGTDTQYF
TGTGCCAGCAGCGTCACCGGGACAGGCACAGATACGCAGTATTTT
>TRBJ1-5|TRBV28|once|.
CASSSGGLGGNQPQHF
TGTGCCAGCAGTTCGGGAGGCTTAGGTGGCAATCAGCCCCAGCATTTT
>TRBJ1-1|TRBV19|.|TRBD1
CASSMARGHTEAFF
TGTGCCAGTAGTATGGCCAGGGGGCACACTGAAGCTTTCTTT
>TRBJ1-2|TRBV24-1|few|.
CATSDGTKSYGYTF
TGTGCCACCAGTGATGGGACAAAGTCCTATGGCTACACCTTC
>TRBJ1-1|TRBV5-1|.|TRBD1
CASSLGTANTEAFF
TGCGCCAGCAGCTTAGGGACAGCGAACACTGAAGCTTTCTTT
>TRBJ2-3|TRBV9|.|TRBD2
CASSGELASTDTQYF
TGTGCCAGCAGCGGGGAACTAGCGAGCACAGATACGCAGTATTTT
>TRBJ2-7|TRBV4-1|once|TRBD2
CASSQEVASGYYEQYF
TGCGCCAGCAGCCAAGAGGTGGCTAGCGGATATTACGAGCAGTACTTC
>TRBJ1-2|TRBV7-9|.|TRBD1
CASSLSGTGKGYTF
TGTGCCAGCAGCTTATCCGGGACAGGGAAAGGCTACACCTTC
>TRBJ2-4|TRBV29-1|.|TRBD1
CSAAGTGAKNIQYF
TGCAGCGCCGCTGGGACAGGGGCCAAAAACATTCAGTACTTC
>TRBJ1-2|TRBV28|.|.
CASTPGIGYTF
TGTGCCAGCACCCCGGGAATTGGCTACACCTTC
>TRBJ2-1|TRBV21-1|.|.
CASSIRPSGSLGEQFF
TGTGCCAGCAGCATCCGCCCTAGCGGGAGTCTGGGTGAGCAGTTCTTC
>TRBJ1-2|TRBV20-1|.|.
CSASLPGNYGYTF
TGCAGTGCTAGTCTTCCGGGTAACTATGGCTACACCTTC
>TRBJ2-3|TRBV19|.|TRBD2
CASSIGAGGPSIDTQYF
TGTGCCAGTAGTATAGGGGCGGGAGGGCCATCCATCGATACGCAGTATTTT
>TRBJ2-2|TRBV4-2|.|.
CASSQEQGGTGELFF
TGTGCCAGCAGCCAAGAGCAGGGTGGGACCGGGGAGCTGTTTTTT
>TRBJ2-1|TRBV14|.|.
CASTSLTSDSYNEQFF
TGTGCCAGCACCTCACTGACTTCCGATTCCTACAATGAGCAGTTCTTC
>TRBJ1-3|TRBV28|.|.
CASSLWLGPSSGNTIYF
TGTGCCAGCAGTTTATGGTTGGGGCCGAGCTCTGGAAACACCATATATTTT
>TRBJ1-5|TRBV6-5|.|TRBD1
CASTDTGGINQPQHF
TGTGCCAGCACCGATACAGGGGGCATCAATCAGCCCCAGCATTTT
>TRBJ2-2|TRBV6-5|few|TRBD2
CASSSASGPTGELFF
TGTGCCAGCAGCAGCGCTAGCGGGCCCACCGGGGAGCTGTTTTTT
>TRBJ2-1|TRBV7-9|.|.
CASSLRGSGDEQFF
TGTGCCAGCAGCCTTAGGGGATCAGGAGATGAGCAGTTCTTC
>TRBJ1-3|TRBV19|.|.
CASTLGRTGNTIYF
TGTGCCAGTACCCTGGGGAGAACTGGAAACACCATATATTTT
>TRBJ1-4|TRBV5-1|.|TRBD1
CASSVGQGAPPTNEKLFF
TGCGCCAGCAGCGTGGGACAGGGGGCCCCCCCGACTAATGAAAAACTGTTTTTT
>TRBJ2-1|TRBV5-1|.|TRBD2
CASSLAQTSGRGNEQFF
TGCGCCAGCAGCTTGGCCCAGACTAGCGGGAGAGGGAATGAGCAGTTCTTC
>TRBJ1-1|TRBV6-5|.|.
CASRWGRTNTEAFF
TGTGCCAGCAGGTGGGGGCGGACTAACACTGAAGCTTTCTTT
>TRBJ1-4|TRBV15|.|.
CATSRVGRGTNEKLFF
TGTGCCACCAGCAGAGTAGGACGGGGAACTAATGAAAAACTGTTTTTT
>TRBJ1-3|TRBV2|.|.
CASSAEGRGNGNTIYF
TGTGCCAGCAGTGCCGAGGGACGGGGGAATGGAAACACCATATATTTT
>TRBJ1-2|TRBV2|.|.
CASSGQGRYGYTF
TGTGCCAGCAGCGGGCAGGGGCGGTATGGCTACACCTTC
>TRBJ1-4|TRBV25-1|.|.
CASSEVGVANEKLFF
TGTGCCAGCAGTGAAGTAGGGGTTGCTAATGAAAAACTGTTTTTT
>TRBJ2-7|TRBV5-1|.|.
CASSRSGTTTYEQYF
TGCGCCAGCAGCCGCTCGGGTACAACTACCTACGAGCAGTACTTC
>TRBJ2-2|TRBV6-5|.|TRBD1
CASTPKDRGNGELFF
TGTGCCAGCACCCCCAAAGACAGGGGTAACGGGGAGCTGTTTTTT
>TRBJ2-5|TRBV5-4|.|TRBD1
CASSRDREETQYF
TGTGCCAGCAGCAGGGACAGGGAAGAGACCCAGTACTTC
>TRBJ1-4|TRBV7-9|.|.
CASSPGTGEKLFF
TGTGCCAGCAGCCCAGGGACTGGCGAAAAACTGTTTTTT
>TRBJ1-4|TRBV18|.|TRBD1
CASSPTGAPTNEKLFF
TGTGCCAGCTCACCTACAGGGGCCCCAACTAATGAAAAACTGTTTTTT
>TRBJ2-7|TRBV5-1|.|.
CASSLAPAGMTGGAHERYF
TGCGCCAGCAGCTTGGCCCCGGCCGGGATGACTGGCGGGGCTCATGAGCGGTACTTC
>TRBJ1-6|TRBV3-1/TRBV3-2|.|.
CASSQYGVEGGSPLHF
TGTGCCAGCAGCCAATACGGGGTGGAGGGAGGATCACCCCTCCACTTT
>TRBJ2-7|TRBV7-6|once|TRBD2
CASSPLGGSSYEQYF
TGTGCCAGCAGCCCCCTGGGAGGGAGCTCCTACGAGCAGTACTTC
>TRBJ1-2|TRBV19|.|TRBD1
CASTPGQGAFGYTF
TGTGCCAGTACCCCGGGACAGGGGGCGTTTGGCTACACCTTC
>TRBJ1-5|TRBV19|.|.
CASSSFSAGDDQPQHF
TGTGCCAGTAGTTCTTTTTCGGCAGGGGATGATCAGCCCCAGCATTTT
>TRBJ1-6|TRBV14|.|.
CASSQWRRGNSPLHF
TGTGCCAGCAGCCAATGGCGCAGGGGTAATTCACCCCTCCACTTT
>TRBJ2-1|TRBV3-1/TRBV3-2|.|.
CASSQTGYEQFF
TGTGCCAGCAGCCAAACCGGTTATGAGCAGTTCTTC
>TRBJ2-3|TRBV21-1|.|.
CASSNNSSGRFKLTDTQYF
TGTGCCAGCAGCAACAATTCTAGCGGGAGGTTCAAGCTCACAGATACGCAGTATTTT
>TRBJ2-1|TRBV5-5|few|TRBD2
CASSLSGTSGPLGEQFF
TGTGCCAGCAGCTTGAGTGGAACTAGCGGACCGCTGGGTGAGCAGTTCTTC